This T cell receptor beta chain was sequenced for a study of T cell changes during pregnancy in multiple sclerosis. The CDR3 totals 14 residues. V gave up 8 bases and J gave up 2 bases, with 13 bases separating them. The V gene's germline CDR1 is MNHEY and CDR2 SVGAGI. Assay: immunoSEQ multiplex PCR; the TCRdb copy retains only in-frame clones and omits some. The sample has 55,000 to 85,000 clones; 90% to 95% are singletons. The J gene is TRBJ1-3, the V gene TRBV6-5; D gene ambiguous. This receptor was identified in a female donor with multiple sclerosis, enrolled in a pregnancy study. The input for sequencing was peripheral blood, taken after pregnancy. CDR3 bases: TGTGCCAGCTCTAAAGGCACTACTGGAAACACCATATATTTT. Encoded protein: CASSKGTTGNTIYF.